Here is one T cell receptor (beta chain) with its context. Its antigen is unidentified. The data were taken from a study of human T cells and chemical hapten exposure. Across the whole study: The study lasted roughly 22 weeks, and patients were dosed weekly with diphenylcyclopropenone on the scalp throughout. Small differences in pooled library volume mainly drove the variation in TCR yields per sample.

General observations from the study: DPC sensitization left the count of TCRs above 1 in 1000 unchanged.

Time point noted: patch test 2, 6 weeks after DPC sensitization. Indicated treatment: therapeutic diphenylcyclopropenone sensitization with weekly scalp DPC. From germline, CDR1 is SQVTM and CDR2 ANQGSEA. Between the trimmed V and J ends, which lost 0 bases and 3 bases, there was a span of 15 bases. The CDR3 totals 15 residues. TCRdb reprocessed the RACE reads via MiXCR and lists one record per CDR3 protein. The table has about 140,000 distinct CDR3 sequences, 12% seen once. The chain joins TRBV29-1 to TRBJ2-7; TRBD1 might be the D (5 bases). This receptor was obtained from a woman aged 50 to 60 with alopecia areata. Some clones in this sample may be carry-over from other donors' samples. This specimen was whole blood, taken in connection with sensitization to the hapten diphenylcyclopropenone (DPC). The CDR3 nucleotides read TGCAGCGTTGAAGACCGTCAAGGGGCCGGCTACGAGCAGTACTTC. This codes for CSVEDRQGAGYEQYF.